Each of the 11 T cell receptor beta chains below was sequenced from the same sample in a study of blood T cell repertoires in COVID-19. The data were produced by immunoSEQ multiplex PCR, yet TCRdb's version contains in-frame clones alone and is incomplete. The sample comprises 180,000 or so clones, 80% to 90% of which are singletons, and approximately 7.7% rests with the top ten. Sample: peripheral blood. These TCRs come from a man aged 40-50 years who had recovered from COVID-19.

This chain connects TRBV29-1 to TRBJ1-1, with 8 bases identical to TRBD1. CDR1 is SQVTM, CDR2 ANQGSEA, per germline. V lost 0 bases to trimming and J lost 8 bases; unmatched junction nucleotides: 5. The CDR3 sequence is 13 residues long. The chain's CDR3 is CSVEDVGQGEAFF. CDR3 nucleotide sequence: TGCAGCGTTGAAGATGTAGGACAGGGAGAAGCTTTCTTT.

The chain recombines TRBV29-1 with TRBJ1-1; D perhaps matches TRBD1 (6 bases). Germline CDR1 is SQVTM and CDR2 is ANQGSEA. This CDR3 is 11 amino acids long. Trimming cost V 3 bases and J 6 bases, with 8 bases left between them. The CDR3 protein is CSVDRGSEAFF. Written as DNA, the CDR3 is TGCAGCGTTGACAGGGGCTCTGAAGCTTTCTTT.

This clone came up a few times. The chain combines TRBV4-1 with TRBJ1-6, with 7 bases that match TRBD1. Trimming at V came to 4 bases and at J to 7 bases, leaving 4 bases not matched to a gene. Germline CDR1 is MGHRA and CDR2 is YSYEKL. The CDR3 totals 14 residues. For the CDR3, the DNA is TGCGCCAGCAGCCGAGACAGGGCGAATTCACCCCTCCACTTT. Translated, it gives CASSRDRANSPLHF.

This clone was seen a single time. This rearrangement joins TRBV6-5 to TRBJ2-3; the match to TRBD2 covers 9 bases. The germline V gene encodes CDR1 MNHEY and CDR2 SVGAGI. The CDR3 sequence is 15 residues long. Trimming cost V 4 bases and J 5 bases; bases outside gene matches: 7. CDR3 sequence (DNA): TGTGCCAGCAGTTTATTTAGCGGGAGTAAAGATACGCAGTATTTT. Its translation: CASSLFSGSKDTQYF.

This chain uses TRBV3-1 (or the pseudogene TRBV3-2) with TRBJ2-7; 7 positions match TRBD2. V shed 0 bases and J 0 bases; nucleotides not matched to a gene: 11. The CDR3 is 18 amino acids. Germline V gene lookup returns CDR1 LGHDT and CDR2 YNNKEL (reference sequence). This CDR3 is CASSQDPPAAGTSYEQYF. CDR3 bases: TGTGCCAGCAGCCAAGACCCCCCCGCAGCGGGGACCTCCTACGAGCAGTACTTC.

The V call is TRBV6-2 or TRBV6-3, the J call TRBJ2-3; 13 bases map to TRBD2. Trimming at V came to 2 bases and at J to 5 bases, leaving 10 bases not matched to a gene. The CDR3 covers 18 residues. Looked up from germline, CDR1 is MNHEY and CDR2 is SVGEGT. The CDR3: CASSYPSGTSGNLDTQYF. As DNA, the CDR3 is TGTGCCAGCAGTTACCCCTCCGGGACTAGCGGGAATCTAGATACGCAGTATTTT.

This CDR3 reads CASSASPMNTEAFF. The CDR3 DNA is TGTGCCAGCAGCGCAAGCCCCATGAACACTGAAGCTTTCTTT. The rearrangement uses TRBV9 and TRBJ1-1, with D hard to call. Between the trimmed V and J ends, which lost 3 bases and 0 bases, there was a span of 9 bases. This CDR3 spans 14 amino acids. The V gene's germline CDR1 is SGDLS and CDR2 YYNGEE.

The rearrangement joins TRBV28 to TRBJ1-1; D unclear. The CDR3 runs 12 residues. In germline, CDR1 is MDHEN, CDR2 SYDVKM. The V end lost 10 bases, the J end lost 1 base, and 10 bases lay between the germline ends. CDR3 loop: CATINTNTEAFF. For the CDR3, the DNA is TGTGCCACCATTAACACGAACACTGAAGCTTTCTTT.

The chain combines TRBV18 with TRBJ2-7; D uncertain. The germline V gene encodes CDR1 KGHSH and CDR2 LQKENI. The CDR3 consists of 13 residues. V lost 6 bases and J lost 4, with 13 bases in between. The CDR3 sequence: CASSPTLEYEQYF. The CDR3 nucleotides read TGTGCCAGCTCCCCTACTCTAGAATACGAGCAGTACTTC.

The rearrangement uses TRBV6-6 and TRBJ1-1, with TRBD1 as a possible D gene (5 bases). CDR3 length equals 15 residues. CDR1 is MNHNY and CDR2 is SVGAGI in the germline V gene (reference sequence). V dropped 0 bases and J dropped 0 bases, with 8 bases sitting between them. CDR3 protein: CASSYSRQMNTEAFF. The CDR3 coding sequence is TGTGCCAGCAGTTACTCGAGACAGATGAACACTGAAGCTTTCTTT.

The CDR3 DNA follows: TGCGCCAGCAGCCAAGATGGGGGCTTCATTCAGTACTTC. It encodes CASSQDGGFIQYF. The V and J genes are TRBV4-1 and TRBJ2-4, with a weak D call TRBD1 (6 bases). Germline CDR1 reads MGHRA; CDR2 reads YSYEKL. V gave up 0 bases and J gave up 9 bases, with 9 bases separating them. CDR3 size: 13 residues.